This paragraph covers one T cell receptor (beta chain) sequence. Produced via immunoSEQ multiplex PCR; TCRdb's table is partial and in-frame only. Counted here are 600,000 or so clones, approximately 87% occurring once; the ten biggest clones make up about 0.0094%. The CDR3 spans 14 residues. Germline-derived CDR1 and CDR2 are SGHDT and YYEEEE. Deletions cut 0 bases from V and 1 base from J, with 7 bases between. The entry originates in a study of shared T cell receptors in the human thymus. Separately, the same data were catalogued under a study of human thymus T cells. From that second work: The sample donors, healthy Finnish infants, were having corrective surgery for congenital heart defects. Blood and thymic repertoires both appeared biased in V and J gene usage. Related research described strongly overlapping thymic repertoires in unrelated people.

This chain uses TRBV5-6 with TRBJ2-5; TRBD2 might be the D (5 bases). The sequencing input was thymocytes. The origin of this receptor is a boy under two years old with a congenital heart defect. CDR3 nucleotides: TGTGCCAGCAGCTTGGGGAGGACCCAAGAGACCCAGTACTTC. Translated: CASSLGRTQETQYF. The full variable domain, its missing parts supplied by reference TRBV5-6 and TRBJ2-5, is DAGVTQSPTHLIKTRGQQVTLRCSPKSGHDTVSWYQQALGQGPQFIFQYYEEEERQRGNFPDRFSGHQFPNYSSELNVNALLLGDSALYLCASSLGRTQETQYFGPGTRLLVL.